This T cell receptor (beta chain) comes out of a study of cytotoxic CD8 clonotypes in ibrutinib-treated CLL. This clone was detected only a few times. Repertoires were generated with immunoSEQ multiplex PCR, while TCRdb's copy carries only in-frame clones and drops some. The sample lists approximately 84,000 clones, around 79% occurring once. V was clipped by 5 bases and J by 6 bases, with 14 bases between them. The CDR3 is 13 amino acids. Germline-derived CDR1 and CDR2 are MNHEY and SMNVEV (reference sequence). The input for sequencing was PBMCs, taken after 12 months of ibrutinib treatment. The sequence came from a human donor with chronic lymphocytic leukemia. This chain links TRBV27 with TRBJ2-7; D is ambiguous. CDR3 DNA sequence: TGTGCCAGCAGTCTGGCGGCAAGCTCCGAGCAGTACTTC. Translation: CASSLAASSEQYF.